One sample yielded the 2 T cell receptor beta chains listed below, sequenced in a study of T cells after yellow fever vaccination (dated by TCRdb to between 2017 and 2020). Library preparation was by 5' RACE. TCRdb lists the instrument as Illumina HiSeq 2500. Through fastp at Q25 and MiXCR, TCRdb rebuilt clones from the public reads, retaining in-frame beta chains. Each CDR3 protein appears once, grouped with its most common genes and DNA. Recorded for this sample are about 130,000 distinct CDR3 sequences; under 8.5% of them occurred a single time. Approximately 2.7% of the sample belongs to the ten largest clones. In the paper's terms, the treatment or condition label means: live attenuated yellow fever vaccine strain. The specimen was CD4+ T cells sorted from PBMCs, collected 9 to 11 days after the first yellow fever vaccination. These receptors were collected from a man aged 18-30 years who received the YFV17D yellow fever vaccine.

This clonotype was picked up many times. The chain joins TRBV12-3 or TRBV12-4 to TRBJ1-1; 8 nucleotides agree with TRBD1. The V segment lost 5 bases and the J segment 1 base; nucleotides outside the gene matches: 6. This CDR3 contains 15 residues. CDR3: CASSPGTGRNTEAFF. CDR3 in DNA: TGTGCCAGCAGTCCGGGGACAGGTAGGAACACTGAAGCTTTCTTT.

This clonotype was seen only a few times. The CDR3 loop is CASSYDTRVSNQPQHF. For the CDR3, the DNA is TGTGCCAGCAGTTACGACACGCGCGTTAGCAATCAGCCCCAGCATTTT. The rearrangement joins TRBV6-2 or TRBV6-3 to TRBJ1-5; D uncertain. Trimming cost V 2 bases and J 0 bases, with 11 bases left between them. CDR3 size: 16 residues. Germline CDR1 reads MNHEY; CDR2 reads SVGEGT.